Listed below are T cell receptor beta chains from one sample, sequenced in a study of cytomegalovirus exposure and HLA in healthy donors. This table comes from immunoSEQ multiplex PCR, and its TCRdb copy is limited to in-frame clones, with some not included. The sample carries 150,000 to 200,000 clones, approximately 83% recorded once. Sequences were obtained from PBMCs. The source of these receptors is a man younger than 35 in good health and CMV-seropositive. Each CDR3 is given with its conserved first and last residue. The D gene is left open where the match is weak. Size values are once, few and many counts, or a class for expanded clones, and some rows have none.

D gene	clone size	V gene	J gene	CDR3 protein	CDR3 DNA
NA	NA	TRBV7-9	TRBJ2-7	CASSRGLGWGDSYEQYF	TGTGCCAGCAGCCGGGGGTTGGGGTGGGGGGATTCCTACGAGCAGTACTTC
NA	once	TRBV10-1	TRBJ2-3	CASSALAGDTQYF	TGCGCCAGCAGTGCCCTGGCGGGAGATACGCAGTATTTT
NA	NA	TRBV4-2	TRBJ1-5	CASSQEWTDHNQPQHF	TGTGCCAGCAGCCAAGAGTGGACAGATCACAATCAGCCCCAGCATTTT
NA	once	TRBV7-8	TRBJ2-1	CASSLASRDYNEQFF	TGTGCCAGCAGCTTAGCGTCCCGGGACTACAATGAGCAGTTCTTC
NA	NA	TRBV5-5	TRBJ2-5	CASSADPLPQETQYF	TGTGCCAGCAGCGCCGACCCACTACCTCAAGAGACCCAGTACTTC
NA	NA	TRBV6-5	TRBJ2-2	CASSYLGVTGELFF	TGTGCCAGCAGTTACCTAGGGGTAACCGGGGAGCTGTTTTTT
NA	NA	TRBV7-6	TRBJ2-3	CASSLGAGSSTDTQYF	TGTGCCAGCAGCTTAGGGGCGGGGTCTAGCACAGATACGCAGTATTTT
NA	NA	TRBV15	TRBJ2-7	CATSRDRGSYEQYF	TGTGCCACCAGCAGAGACCGGGGTTCCTACGAGCAGTACTTC
TRBD1	few	TRBV10-3	TRBJ1-1	CAISPGQGSPGGAFF	TGTGCCATCAGTCCGGGACAGGGTTCGCCTGGGGGAGCTTTCTTT
NA	NA	TRBV7-9	TRBJ1-1	CASSVDSGAFF	TGTGCCAGCAGTGTTGATTCAGGGGCTTTCTTT
NA	few	TRBV7-3	TRBJ1-1	CASSLTGAEAFF	TGTGCCAGCAGCTTAACAGGGGCTGAAGCTTTCTTT
TRBD2	NA	TRBV13	TRBJ2-3	CASSSGLATDTQYF	TGTGCCAGCAGCTCGGGACTAGCTACAGATACGCAGTATTTT
TRBD2	few	TRBV7-9	TRBJ2-3	CASSLGLPKADTQYF	TGTGCCAGCAGCTTGGGACTACCCAAGGCAGATACGCAGTATTTT
NA	NA	TRBV7-3	TRBJ1-1	CASSSIGGTDTEAFF	TGTGCCAGCAGCTCCATAGGGGGTACTGACACTGAAGCTTTCTTT
TRBD1	once	TRBV9	TRBJ2-2	CASSVLDRGRSGELFF	TGTGCCAGCAGCGTTCTAGACAGGGGGCGGAGCGGGGAGCTGTTTTTT
NA	NA	TRBV30	TRBJ1-1	CAWSVPGWYTEAFF	TGTGCCTGGAGTGTACCGGGGTGGTACACTGAAGCTTTCTTT
TRBD2	once	TRBV7-6	TRBJ2-5	CASSLVPSGGPSSKPPQETQYF	TGTGCCAGCAGCTTAGTTCCTAGCGGGGGGCCCTCCTCGAAGCCTCCACAAGAGACCCAGTACTTC
TRBD1	NA	TRBV6-5	TRBJ1-5	CASSYSGTGGDQPQHF	TGTGCCAGCAGTTACTCGGGGACAGGCGGGGATCAGCCCCAGCATTTT
NA	NA	TRBV6-1	TRBJ2-7	CASSEAHIPAAEQYF	TGTGCCAGCAGTGAAGCGCACATCCCGGCGGCGGAGCAGTACTTC
TRBD1	NA	TRBV7-8	TRBJ2-1	CASSSLKGTGKPNEQFF	TGTGCCAGCAGCTCCCTCAAAGGGACAGGTAAACCCAATGAGCAGTTCTTC
NA	NA	TRBV18	TRBJ2-7	CASSSRRATYEQYF	TGTGCCAGCTCATCACGCAGGGCGACCTACGAGCAGTACTTC